The table lists the clone carrying this T cell receptor (beta chain) with a count of one. The sample is drawn from a study of blood T cells in healthy people across ages. Whenever a sample was processed, at least 7 million PBMCs were isolated. Deletions cut 5 bases from V and 6 bases from J, with 13 bases between. This CDR3 region has 13 residues. Germline V lookup: CDR1 MNHEY, CDR2 SVGAGI. Using a J-beta primer mix together with a sample-barcoded 5' primer, a second PCR was run for about 6 to 11 cycles. TCRdb independently ran MiXCR on the 5' RACE reads; one entry per CDR3 protein. The sample comprises roughly 730,000 distinct CDR3 sequences, roughly 50% of which are singletons, and about a quarter rests with the top ten.

Specimen: blood. The V and J genes are TRBV6-5 and TRBJ1-1; D remains unclear. The TCR was taken from a man aged 40-55 years in good health. CDR3 protein: CASSIELKAEAFF. CDR3 in DNA: TGTGCCAGCAGTATTGAACTCAAGGCTGAAGCTTTCTTT.